These 32 T cell receptor beta chains were sequenced from one sample in a study of ipilimumab plus nivolumab after autologous stem cell transplantation. Generated by immunoSEQ multiplex PCR, the TCRdb table keeps only in-frame clones and is missing some. In the table there are over 8,500 clones, roughly 73% of which are singletons. Sequencing used PBMCs, obtained in a trial of ipilimumab plus nivolumab as post-transplant consolidation. These receptors were obtained from a female donor with multiple myeloma.

The gene calls are TRBV6-1 and TRBJ1-2; the D gene is possibly TRBD1 (5 bases). The CDR3 spans 14 residues. The germline V gene encodes CDR1 MNHNS and CDR2 SASEGT. V was trimmed by 8 bases and J by 3 bases, leaving 16 bases between them. Here the CDR3 DNA reads TGTGCCAGCGGTAGAGGGACTACCGACTATGGCTACACCTTC. Protein: CASGRGTTDYGYTF.

The J gene is TRBJ2-5, the V gene TRBV11-2, with a weak D call TRBD1 (5 bases). The CDR3 sequence is 14 residues long. V dropped 1 base and J dropped 5 bases, with 11 bases sitting between them. CDR1 and CDR2 (germline): SGHAT, FQNNGV. In DNA, the CDR3 is TGTGCCAGCAGCTTAGCTTCAGGGTATGAGACCCAGTACTTC. Translated: CASSLASGYETQYF. The complete variable domain, with remaining parts taken from reference TRBV11-2 and TRBJ2-5, reads EAGVAQSPRYKIIEKRQSVAFWCNPISGHATLYWYQQILGQGPKLLIQFQNNGVVDDSQLPKDRFSAERLKGVDSTLKIQPAKLEDSAVYLCASSLASGYETQYFGPGTRLLVL.

This clone came up a few times. This chain connects TRBV27 to TRBJ2-3, with 7 bases aligning to TRBD2. Germline loops: CDR1 MNHEY, CDR2 SMNVEV (reference sequence). The V segment lost 3 bases and the J segment 5 bases; nucleotides outside the gene matches: 2. This CDR3 contains 13 residues. The CDR3 DNA follows: TGTGCCAGCAGTTTCCCGGGAGGAGATACGCAGTATTTT. Its translation: CASSFPGGDTQYF.

V and J are TRBV7-6 and TRBJ1-4; D not certain. Trimming pared 5 bases from V and 8 bases from J, leaving 15 bases between. The germline V gene encodes CDR1 SGHVS and CDR2 FNYEAQ. CDR3 length: 14 residues. For the CDR3, the DNA is TGTGCCAGCAGCGTCGGTGGCAGTAGGGAAAAACTGTTTTTT. Encoded protein: CASSVGGSREKLFF.

This clone was seen only once. The V call is TRBV6-5, the J call TRBJ1-2, with 7 bases aligning to TRBD1. Unmatched junction bases numbered 12, after V lost 6 bases and J lost 8 bases. The CDR3 spans 14 residues. Germline lookup yields CDR1 MNHEY and CDR2 SVGAGI. The CDR3 region has the DNA TGTGCCAGCAGAGACAGGGAGGAAGGGATGGGCTACACCTTC. Encoded protein: CASRDREEGMGYTF.

This clone is deemed medium-sized. The V call is TRBV9, the J call TRBJ2-7, with a weak D call TRBD1 (6 bases). Trimming took 4 bases from V and 3 from J, leaving 8 bases between them. CDR3 length equals 12 residues. Germline V gene data show CDR1 as SGDLS and CDR2 as YYNGEE. Written as DNA, the CDR3 is TGTGCCAGCAGCCAGGGGAACTACGAGCAGTACTTC. Its translation: CASSQGNYEQYF. Using reference TRBV9 and TRBJ2-7 for the parts outside the CDR3, the full variable domain is DSGVTQTPKHLITATGQRVTLRCSPRSGDLSVYWYQQSLDQGLQFLIQYYNGEERAKGNILERFSAQQFPDLHSELNLSSLELGDSALYFCASSQGNYEQYFGPGTRLTVT.

The chain joins TRBV18 to TRBJ2-7; possible D gene TRBD1, 6 bases. CDR1 KGHSH and CDR2 LQKENI come from the germline V gene. This CDR3 region has 13 residues. Trimming removed 3 bases from V and 3 bases from J, with 9 bases in between. CDR3 coding DNA: TGTGCCAGCTCACCTGGACAGAACTACGAGCAGTACTTC. It translates to CASSPGQNYEQYF.

The rearrangement uses TRBV5-1 and TRBJ2-1; D not resolved. The germline gives CDR1 SGHRS, CDR2 YFSETQ. CDR3 length: 15 residues. V gave up 5 bases and J gave up 0 bases, with 12 bases separating them. In DNA, the CDR3 is TGCGCCAGCAGAGAAGGATACAGCTCCTACAATGAGCAGTTCTTC. This sequence encodes CASREGYSSYNEQFF.

J is TRBJ2-7 and V is TRBV10-3, with 10 bases aligning to TRBD2. Germline V gene sequence: CDR1 ENHRY, CDR2 SYGVKD. Trimming cost V 9 bases and J 5 bases; bases outside gene matches: 10. The CDR3 consists of 14 residues. Here the CDR3 DNA reads TGTGCCATAACCCGAAGCGGGGGGGCCGACGAGCAGTACTTC. It specifies CAITRSGGADEQYF.

V and J are TRBV11-1 and TRBJ2-1, with 11 bases aligning to TRBD2. Trimming at V came to 5 bases and at J to 9 bases, leaving 12 bases not matched to a gene. Per germline, CDR1 SGHAT and CDR2 FQDESV (reference sequence). The length of the CDR3 is 16 residues. The CDR3 reads CASSPPSGLAGGEQFF. The CDR3 DNA reads as TGTGCCAGCAGCCCCCCCTCGGGCCTAGCGGGAGGTGAGCAGTTCTTC.

This CDR3 reads CASSYADNEQFF. CDR3 sequence (DNA): TGTGCCAGCAGTTACGCGGACAATGAGCAGTTCTTC. V is TRBV6-6 and J is TRBJ2-1; D is uncertain. Deletions cut 2 bases from V and 5 bases from J, with 4 bases between. Germline V gene data show CDR1 as MNHNY and CDR2 as SVGAGI (reference sequence). The CDR3 runs to 12 residues.

The gene calls are TRBV9 and TRBJ2-6; D is undetermined. V lost 3 bases to trimming and J lost 0 bases, with 10 bases between them. Germline CDR1 reads SGDLS; CDR2 reads YYNGEE. This CDR3 contains 16 residues. CDR3 in amino acids: CASSASLSSGANVLTF. Here the CDR3 DNA reads TGTGCCAGCAGCGCCTCACTGAGCTCTGGGGCCAACGTCCTGACTTTC.

The CDR3 is CASSPQVGDTGELFF. Here the CDR3 DNA reads TGTGCCAGCAGCCCACAGGTTGGGGACACCGGGGAGCTGTTTTTT. This chain uses TRBV7-9 with TRBJ2-2, with D perhaps matching TRBD1 (5 bases). V was trimmed by 5 bases and J by 3 bases, leaving 13 bases between them. The CDR3 has 15 amino acids. CDR1 and CDR2 from the germline V gene are SEHNR and FQNEAQ (reference sequence).

This sequence joins TRBV6-6 and TRBJ1-5; a weak D match, TRBD1 (5 bases). This CDR3 spans 13 amino acids. The V gene lost 4 bases and the J gene lost 6 bases, with 10 bases spanning the gap. Looked up from germline, CDR1 is MNHNY and CDR2 is SVGAGI (reference sequence). CDR3 in amino acids: CASSSGYSQPQHF. CDR3 DNA: TGTGCCAGCAGTTCAGGGTATAGTCAGCCCCAGCATTTT.

This clone turned up a few times. The chain recombines TRBV7-7 with TRBJ2-7; no clear D. Trimming shortened V by 5 bases and J by 0 bases, and 5 bases separated the two germline ends. The CDR3 is 12 amino acids. Germline CDR1 is SSHAT and CDR2 is FNYEAQ (reference sequence). DNA of the CDR3: TGTGCCAGCAGCCCTAGCTCCTACGAGCAGTACTTC. This gives the protein CASSPSSYEQYF. Full variable domain (missing parts from reference TRBV7-7 and TRBJ2-7): GAGVSQSPRYKVTKRGQDVTLRCDPISSHATLYWYQQALGQGPEFLTYFNYEAQPDKSGLPSDRFSAERPEGSISTLTIQRTEQRDSAMYRCASSPSSYEQYFGPGTRLTVT.

The J gene is TRBJ2-2, the V gene TRBV2; 7 bases line up with TRBD2. The V gene end was trimmed by 3 bases and the J gene end by 4 bases; junction bases not matched to a gene: 8. The CDR3 is 16 residues long. Germline lookup yields CDR1 SNHLY and CDR2 FYNNEI. The DNA of the CDR3 is TGTGCCAGCAGTGAGACTCGGGGGAGGGGCACCGGGGAGCTGTTTTTT. As protein: CASSETRGRGTGELFF.

This clone was counted between two and nine times. The chain is built from TRBV23-1 and TRBJ1-5; possible D gene TRBD1, 5 bases. TRBV23-1 is flagged as an ORF with uncertain function. V was clipped by 2 bases and J by 10 bases, with 12 bases between them. The CDR3 spans 13 residues. DNA for the CDR3: TGCGCCAGCAGTCAAGCTACAGGAGGACCCCAGCATTTT. It is translated as CASSQATGGPQHF.

This sequence joins TRBV6-1 and TRBJ1-5; D is uncertain. The CDR3 has 13 residues. Trimming removed 7 bases at V and 1 base at J, with 8 bases between. Germline CDR1 is MNHNS and CDR2 is SASEGT. The CDR3 DNA follows: TGTGCCAGCAATCGGAAGAGCAATCAGCCCCAGCATTTT. This gives the protein CASNRKSNQPQHF.

The chain couples TRBV19 to TRBJ1-5; 8 nucleotides agree with TRBD1. Looked up from germline, CDR1 is LNHDA and CDR2 is SQIVND (reference sequence). The CDR3 is made up of 15 amino acids. Trimming cost V 5 bases and J 5 bases; bases outside gene matches: 8. CDR3 loop: CASSLGAGGDQPQHF. CDR3 nucleotides: TGTGCCAGTAGTCTTGGGGCAGGGGGCGATCAGCCCCAGCATTTT.

The V call is TRBV6-6, the J call TRBJ1-2; TRBD1 matches 7 bases. Trimming cost V 2 bases and J 7 bases; bases outside gene matches: 10. The CDR3 spans 15 residues. The germline V gene encodes CDR1 MNHNY and CDR2 SVGAGI (reference sequence). CDR3 in DNA: TGTGCCAGCAGTTACCGCCCCACAGGGGCCTTTGGCTACACCTTC. It encodes CASSYRPTGAFGYTF.

This chain uses TRBV6-6 with TRBJ1-1; 7 bases agree with TRBD1. The CDR3 has 13 amino acids. V lost 6 bases, J lost 4 bases, and 5 bases stayed unmatched. Per the germline V gene, CDR1 is MNHNY and CDR2 is SVGAGI (reference sequence). The DNA of the CDR3 is TGTGCCAGCAGACTAACAGGGGCCACTGAAGCTTTCTTT. This sequence encodes CASRLTGATEAFF.

Only one count was recorded for this clone. The genes are TRBV5-1 and TRBJ1-1, with TRBD1 as a possible D gene (5 bases). This CDR3 is built from 14 residues. V lost 4 bases, J lost 1 base, and 11 bases lay in between. Germline values: CDR1 SGHRS, CDR2 YFSETQ. Here the CDR3 DNA reads TGCGCCAGCAGCGCGGGCGGGGGGAACACTGAAGCTTTCTTT. Its translation is CASSAGGGNTEAFF.

The chain couples TRBV11-2 to TRBJ2-7; 8 bases map to TRBD1. V was pared by 4 bases and J by 2 bases, with 4 bases of the junction left unmatched. Germline V lookup: CDR1 SGHAT, CDR2 FQNNGV. CDR3 length equals 14 residues. In DNA, the CDR3 is TGTGCCAGCAGCTCCGGGACAGGACCCTACGAGCAGTACTTC. This sequence encodes CASSSGTGPYEQYF.

The V call is TRBV4-1, the J call TRBJ1-4; D is perhaps TRBD1 (5 bases). The CDR3 loop spans 14 amino acids. Germline CDR1 and CDR2: MGHRA and YSYEKL. The V gene lost 0 bases and the J gene lost 6 bases, with 8 bases spanning the gap. CDR3 DNA: TGCGCCAGCAGCCAAGAGTCAGGGTATGAAAAACTGTTTTTT. Protein sequence: CASSQESGYEKLFF.

The chain links TRBV16 to TRBJ2-7; D unresolved. Germline CDR1 and CDR2: KGHSY and FQNENV. The CDR3 runs 14 residues. Trimming cost V 0 bases and J 3 bases, with 9 bases left between them. The CDR3 protein is CASSQSPVNYEQYF. DNA of the CDR3: TGTGCCAGCAGCCAATCGCCCGTGAACTACGAGCAGTACTTC. The full variable domain, in which reference TRBV16 and TRBJ2-7 provide the parts outside the CDR3, is GEEVAQTPKHLVRGEGQKAKLYCAPIKGHSYVFWYQQVLKNEFKFLISFQNENVFDETGMPKERFSAKCLPNSPCSLEIQATKLEDSAVYFCASSQSPVNYEQYFGPGTRLTVT.

This rearrangement joins TRBV28 to TRBJ1-2; D unclear. Deletions cut 3 bases from V and 0 bases from J, with 8 bases between. The CDR3 is 14 amino acids. CDR1 and CDR2 (germline): MDHEN, SYDVKM. CDR3 nucleotide sequence: TGTGCCAGCAGTTTTATCCCGGCTAACTATGGCTACACCTTC. This translates into CASSFIPANYGYTF.

This chain joins TRBV5-4 and TRBJ1-1, with D perhaps matching TRBD1 (5 bases). The CDR3 is 15 residues long. V was trimmed by 4 bases and J by 1 base, leaving 14 bases between them. The germline CDR1 and CDR2 sequences are SGHNT and YYREEE (reference sequence). The CDR3 loop is CASSEAGTENTEAFF. CDR3 DNA: TGTGCCAGCAGCGAGGCAGGGACGGAGAACACTGAAGCTTTCTTT.

On this clone itself: The junction and the germline gene differ at one end; a read error may be behind it. The chain combines TRBV5-5 with TRBJ1-5, with a tentative D call TRBD1 (6 bases). The germline V gene encodes CDR1 SGHKS and CDR2 YYEKEE (reference sequence). The CDR3 runs 17 residues. In nucleotides, the CDR3 is TGTGCCAGCAGTTTGGGCGGACTACAGGGTCGTAATCAGCCCCAGCATTTT. Translated, it gives CASSLGGLQGRNQPQHF. The full variable domain, rest sourced from reference TRBV5-5 and TRBJ1-5, is DAGVTQSPTHLIKTRGQQVTLRCSPISGHKSVSWYQQVLGQGPQFIFQYYEKEERGRGNFPDRFSARQFPNYSSELNVNALLLGDSALYLCASSLGGLQGRNQPQHFGDGTRLSIL.

The chain joins TRBV7-9 to TRBJ1-2; 9 positions agree with TRBD1. CDR3 length: 14 residues. Trimming took 2 bases from V and 5 from J; bases not matched to a gene: 3. The germline V gene has CDR1 SEHNR and CDR2 FQNEAQ (reference sequence). CDR3 loop: CASSLLTGGYGYTF. In DNA form, the CDR3 reads TGTGCCAGCAGCTTATTGACAGGGGGTTATGGCTACACCTTC.

The V gene is TRBV6-1, the J gene TRBJ2-1; D remains ambiguous. The CDR3 is made up of 15 amino acids. The V end was cut by 3 bases, the J end by 7 bases, with 16 bases between. Germline-derived CDR1 and CDR2 are MNHNS and SASEGT. The CDR3 reads CASSELSYARNEQFF. The CDR3 coding sequence is TGTGCCAGCAGTGAGTTGAGTTACGCTCGTAATGAGCAGTTCTTC.

The CDR3 here is CASSSGSRYVGYTF. CDR3 sequence (DNA): TGTGCCAGCAGCTCAGGATCCCGCTATGTGGGCTACACCTTC. The chain joins TRBV11-3 to TRBJ1-2; D not certain. The CDR3 has 14 amino acids. V lost 4 bases to trimming and J lost 8 bases, with 17 bases between them. From germline, CDR1 is SGHNT and CDR2 YENEEA. Based on the CDR3 plus reference TRBV11-3 and TRBJ1-2, the full variable domain is EAGVVQSPRYKIIEKKQPVAFWCNPISGHNTLYWYLQNLGQGPELLIRYENEEAVDDSQLPKDRFSAERLKGVDSTLKIQPAELGDSAVYLCASSSGSRYVGYTFGSGTRLTVV.

The gene calls are TRBV19 and TRBJ2-1; D remains ambiguous. The germline CDR1 and CDR2 sequences are LNHDA and SQIVND (reference sequence). The CDR3 spans 11 residues. Trimming took 3 bases from V and 7 from J, leaving 4 bases between them. CDR3 residues: CASSIGNEQFF. In DNA form, the CDR3 reads TGTGCCAGTAGTATTGGGAATGAGCAGTTCTTC.